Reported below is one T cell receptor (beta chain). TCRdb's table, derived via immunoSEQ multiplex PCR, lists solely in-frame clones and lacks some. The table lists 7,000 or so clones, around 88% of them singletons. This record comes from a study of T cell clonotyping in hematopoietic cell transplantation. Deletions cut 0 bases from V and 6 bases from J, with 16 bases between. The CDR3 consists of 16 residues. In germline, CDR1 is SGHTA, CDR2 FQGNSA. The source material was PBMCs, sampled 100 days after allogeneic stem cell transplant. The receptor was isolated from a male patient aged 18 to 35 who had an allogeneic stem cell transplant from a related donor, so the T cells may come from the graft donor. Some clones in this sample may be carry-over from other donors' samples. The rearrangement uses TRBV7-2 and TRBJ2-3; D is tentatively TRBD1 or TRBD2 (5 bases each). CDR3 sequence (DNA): TGTGCCAGCAGCTTAGCCGGGGCCGGCGGGTGGGATACGCAGTATTTT. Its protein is CASSLAGAGGWDTQYF.